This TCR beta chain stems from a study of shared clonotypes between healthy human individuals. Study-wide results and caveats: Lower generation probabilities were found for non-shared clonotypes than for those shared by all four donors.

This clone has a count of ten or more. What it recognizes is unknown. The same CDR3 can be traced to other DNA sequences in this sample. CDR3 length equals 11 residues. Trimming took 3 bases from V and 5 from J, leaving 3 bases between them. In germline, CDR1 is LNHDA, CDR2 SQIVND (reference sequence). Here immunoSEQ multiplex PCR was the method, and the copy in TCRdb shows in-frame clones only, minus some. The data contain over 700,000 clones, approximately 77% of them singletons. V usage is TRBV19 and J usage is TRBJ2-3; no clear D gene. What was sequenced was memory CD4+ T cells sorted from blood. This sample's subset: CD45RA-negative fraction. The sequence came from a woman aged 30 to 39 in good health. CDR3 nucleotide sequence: TGTGCCAGTAGTATCCAAGATACGCAGTATTTT. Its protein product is CASSIQDTQYF.